What follows are 8 T cell receptor beta chains derived from one specimen sequenced in a study of T cell responses to AZD1222 COVID-19 vaccine. Libraries were prepared by immunoSEQ multiplex PCR; TCRdb keeps only in-frame clonotypes and omits some of them. This table has 200,000 to 250,000 clones, 94% appearing once. Sequenced material: peripheral blood, taken 28 days after the second dose of the MenACWY control vaccine. Receptor source: an adult who received the MenACWY meningococcal vaccine as a control.

The rearrangement joins TRBV9 to TRBJ2-3; TRBD1 matches at 8 bases. Trimming cost V 4 bases and J 6 bases; bases outside gene matches: 10. Per the germline V gene, CDR1 is SGDLS and CDR2 is YYNGEE. This CDR3 spans 15 amino acids. In DNA, the CDR3 is TGTGCCAGCAGCCGGGGACAGGCACCCCCGGATACGCAGTATTTT. This encodes CASSRGQAPPDTQYF.

The J gene is TRBJ1-4, the V gene TRBV5-5, with 8 bases matching TRBD1. Per the germline V gene, CDR1 is SGHKS and CDR2 is YYEKEE (reference sequence). V shed 0 bases and J 7 bases; nucleotides not matched to a gene: 2. The CDR3 extends over 14 amino acids. The CDR3 here is CASSLDRGFEKLFF. CDR3 nucleotides: TGTGCCAGCAGCTTGGACAGGGGGTTTGAAAAACTGTTTTTT. The full variable domain, its missing parts supplied by reference TRBV5-5 and TRBJ1-4, is DAGVTQSPTHLIKTRGQQVTLRCSPISGHKSVSWYQQVLGQGPQFIFQYYEKEERGRGNFPDRFSARQFPNYSSELNVNALLLGDSALYLCASSLDRGFEKLFFGSGTQLSVL.

The gene calls are TRBV6-5 and TRBJ2-5, with TRBD1 identical over 7 bases. CDR3 size: 15 residues. CDR1 MNHEY and CDR2 SVGAGI come from the germline V gene. The trim removed 6 bases at V and 2 bases at J, leaving 9 bases unmatched. The CDR3 sequence is CASRSQAGGQETQYF. DNA for the CDR3: TGTGCCAGCAGGTCTCAGGCAGGGGGTCAAGAGACCCAGTACTTC.

The genes are TRBV3-1 (or the pseudogene TRBV3-2) and TRBJ2-5; perhaps D is TRBD1 or TRBD2 (5 bases each). Trimming removed 0 bases at V and 10 bases at J, with 15 bases between. CDR1 and CDR2 from the germline V gene are LGHDT and YNNKEL (reference sequence). This CDR3 has 14 amino acids. CDR3 region: CASSQEQLKRGQYF. The CDR3 coding sequence is TGTGCCAGCAGCCAAGAACAGCTGAAGAGGGGCCAGTACTTC.

The chain uses TRBV11-2 and TRBJ2-1; D might be TRBD1 (5 bases). Germline V gene sequence: CDR1 SGHAT, CDR2 FQNNGV. The CDR3 runs 12 residues. V was cut by 1 base and J by 10 bases, with 8 bases left in between. The CDR3 here is CASSLGQIEQFF. In DNA, the CDR3 is TGTGCCAGCAGCTTAGGACAGATAGAGCAGTTCTTC.

The chain has TRBV27 and TRBJ1-6; D is undetermined. CDR3 length: 14 residues. CDR1 and CDR2 (germline): MNHEY, SMNVEV (reference sequence). The ends were cut back, 8 bases at V and 5 bases at J, with 13 bases in the middle. The CDR3: CASPRGRDNSPLHF. As DNA, the CDR3 is TGTGCCAGCCCGAGAGGACGGGATAATTCACCCCTCCACTTT.

The chain recombines TRBV19 with TRBJ2-1; D gene ambiguous. The CDR3 has 12 residues. Germline loops: CDR1 LNHDA, CDR2 SQIVND (reference sequence). The V end lost 5 bases, the J end lost 4 bases, and 6 bases lay between the germline ends. The CDR3 DNA reads TGTGCCAGTAGTTTCTCGTACAATGAGCAGTTCTTC. This codes for CASSFSYNEQFF.

The chain uses TRBV6-5 and TRBJ1-2; D may be TRBD1 (6 bases). This CDR3 is 14 amino acids long. Trimming pared 6 bases from V and 4 bases from J, leaving 15 bases between. Germline CDR1 reads MNHEY; CDR2 reads SVGAGI. The CDR3 bases are TGTGCCAGCAGCCTGGCCGGACAGAGCTATGGCTACACCTTC. Translated, it gives CASSLAGQSYGYTF.